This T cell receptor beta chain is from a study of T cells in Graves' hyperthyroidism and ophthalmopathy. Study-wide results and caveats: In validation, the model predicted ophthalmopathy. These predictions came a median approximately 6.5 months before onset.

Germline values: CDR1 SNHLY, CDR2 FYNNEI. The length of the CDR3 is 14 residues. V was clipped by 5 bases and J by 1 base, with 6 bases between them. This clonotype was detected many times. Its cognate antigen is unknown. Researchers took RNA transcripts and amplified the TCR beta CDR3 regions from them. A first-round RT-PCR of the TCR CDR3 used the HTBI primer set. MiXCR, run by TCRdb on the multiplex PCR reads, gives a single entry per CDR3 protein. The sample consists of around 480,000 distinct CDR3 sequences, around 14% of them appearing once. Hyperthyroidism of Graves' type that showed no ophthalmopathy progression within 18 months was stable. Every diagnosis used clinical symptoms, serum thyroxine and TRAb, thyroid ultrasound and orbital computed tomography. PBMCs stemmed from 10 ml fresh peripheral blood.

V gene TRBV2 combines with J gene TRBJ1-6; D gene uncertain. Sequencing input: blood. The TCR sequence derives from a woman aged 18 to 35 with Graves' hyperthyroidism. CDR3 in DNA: TGTGCCAGCAGTTCACGTTCCTATAATTCACCCCTCCACTTT. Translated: CASSSRSYNSPLHF. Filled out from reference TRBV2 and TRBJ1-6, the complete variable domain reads EPEVTQTPSHQVTQMGQEVILRCVPISNHLYFYWYRQILGQKVEFLVSFYNNEISEKSEIFDDQFSVERPDGSNFTLKIRSTKLEDSAMYFCASSSRSYNSPLHFGNGTRLTVT.